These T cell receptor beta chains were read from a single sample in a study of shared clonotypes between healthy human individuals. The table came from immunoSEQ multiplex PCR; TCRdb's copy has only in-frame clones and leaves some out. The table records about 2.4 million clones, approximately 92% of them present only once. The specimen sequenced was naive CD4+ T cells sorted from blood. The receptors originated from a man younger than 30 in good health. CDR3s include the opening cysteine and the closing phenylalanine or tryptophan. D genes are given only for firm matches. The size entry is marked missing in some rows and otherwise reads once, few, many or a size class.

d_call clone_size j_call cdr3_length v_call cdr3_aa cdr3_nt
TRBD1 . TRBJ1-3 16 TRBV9 CASSVEGQGLGNTIYF TGTGCCAGCAGCGTAGAGGGACAGGGGCTTGGAAACACCATATATTTT
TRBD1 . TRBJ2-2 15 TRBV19 CASSVKGTGHGELFF TGTGCCAGTAGTGTAAAGGGGACAGGCCACGGGGAGCTGTTTTTT
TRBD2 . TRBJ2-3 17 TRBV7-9 CASSLGSLAGGTDTQYF TGTGCCAGCAGCTTAGGGAGCCTAGCGGGGGGCACAGATACGCAGTATTTT
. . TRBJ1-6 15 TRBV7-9 CASSPGGRINSPLHF TGTGCCAGCAGCCCGGGTGGACGGATTAATTCACCCCTCCACTTT
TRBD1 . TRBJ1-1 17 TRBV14 CASSQDHPRQGGTEAFF TGTGCCAGCAGCCAAGATCACCCCCGACAGGGGGGAACTGAAGCTTTCTTT
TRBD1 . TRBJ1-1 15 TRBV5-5 CANRGTATMNTEAFF TGTGCCAACAGGGGGACAGCAACTATGAACACTGAAGCTTTCTTT
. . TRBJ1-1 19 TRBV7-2 CASSLAWGNRVDLNTEAFF TGTGCCAGCAGCTTAGCGTGGGGAAACAGGGTGGACCTGAACACTGAAGCTTTCTTT
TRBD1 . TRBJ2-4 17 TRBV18 CASSPGVVGTGENIQYF TGTGCCAGCTCACCAGGGGTCGTTGGGACAGGGGAAAACATTCAGTACTTC
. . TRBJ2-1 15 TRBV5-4 CASSLVGGSYNEQFF TGTGCCAGCAGCTTGGTCGGGGGCTCCTACAATGAGCAGTTCTTC
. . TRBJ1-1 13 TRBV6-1 CASSESPGQKAFF TGTGCCAGCAGTGAATCGCCGGGGCAGAAAGCTTTCTTT
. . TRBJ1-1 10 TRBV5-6 CASRAHQAFF TGTGCCAGCCGAGCCCACCAAGCTTTCTTT
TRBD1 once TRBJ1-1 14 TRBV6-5 CASSRDRGNTEAFF TGTGCCAGCAGTCGCGACAGGGGGAACACTGAAGCTTTCTTT
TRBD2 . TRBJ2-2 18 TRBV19 CASSSFSGGPLNTGELFF TGTGCCAGTAGTTCTTTTAGCGGGGGACCGTTGAACACCGGGGAGCTGTTTTTT
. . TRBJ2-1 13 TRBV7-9 CASCEDPYNEQFF TGTGCCAGTTGCGAGGACCCATACAATGAGCAGTTCTTC
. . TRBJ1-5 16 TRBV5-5 CASSLEVGRDYQPQHF TGTGCCAGCAGCTTGGAAGTAGGCAGGGACTATCAGCCCCAGCATTTT
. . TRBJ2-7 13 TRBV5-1 CASSLFEGGEQYF TGCGCCAGCAGCTTGTTTGAGGGCGGCGAGCAGTACTTC
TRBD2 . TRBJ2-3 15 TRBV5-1 CASSLGSGGTDTQYF TGCGCCAGCAGCTTAGGTAGCGGGGGCACAGATACGCAGTATTTT
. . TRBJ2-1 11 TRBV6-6 CASSPRSEQFF TGTGCCAGCAGTCCGCGGAGTGAGCAGTTCTTC
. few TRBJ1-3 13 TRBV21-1 CASSRETGNTIYF TGTGCCAGCAGCCGTGAGACTGGAAACACCATATATTTT
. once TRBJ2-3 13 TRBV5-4 CASSLLPTDTQYF TGTGCCAGCAGCTTACTACCCACAGATACGCAGTATTTT
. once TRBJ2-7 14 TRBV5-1 CASSLDSRLYEQYF TGCGCCAGCAGCTTGGACTCGAGGTTGTACGAGCAGTACTTC
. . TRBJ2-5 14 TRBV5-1 CASSLGGTERDQYF TGCGCCAGCAGCTTGGGCGGGACAGAGAGGGACCAGTACTTC
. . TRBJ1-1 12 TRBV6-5 CASRGTQGITFF TGTGCCAGCAGGGGGACCCAGGGCATAACTTTCTTT
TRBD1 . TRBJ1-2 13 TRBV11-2 CASRATGIYGYTF TGTGCCAGCAGGGCGACAGGGATCTATGGCTACACCTTC
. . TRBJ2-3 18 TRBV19 CASRATGNLLLSTDTQYF TGTGCCAGCCGGGCGACAGGAAATCTCCTCTTAAGCACAGATACGCAGTATTTT
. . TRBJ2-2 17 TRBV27 CASSSKGQRSVPGELFF TGTGCCAGCAGTTCCAAAGGACAGAGGAGTGTCCCCGGGGAGCTGTTTTTT
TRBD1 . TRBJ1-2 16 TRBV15 CATSTPRGDRDYGYTF TGTGCCACCAGCACACCCAGGGGGGACCGGGACTATGGCTACACCTTC
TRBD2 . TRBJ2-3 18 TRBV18 CASSPRLAEKSSTDTQYF TGTGCCAGCTCACCACGACTAGCGGAAAAATCTAGCACAGATACGCAGTATTTT
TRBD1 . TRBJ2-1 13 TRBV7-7 CASSAGQGNEQFF TGTGCTAGCAGCGCCGGACAGGGCAATGAGCAGTTCTTC
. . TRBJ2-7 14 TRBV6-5 CASSRERARYEQYF TGTGCCAGCAGTCGCGAGAGGGCCAGATACGAGCAGTACTTC
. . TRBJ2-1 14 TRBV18 CASSPSQGYNEQFF TGTGCCAGCTCACCCTCACAGGGATACAATGAGCAGTTCTTC
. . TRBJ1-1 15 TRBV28 CASSLVATGNTEAFF TGTGCCAGCAGTTTAGTGGCCACTGGGAACACTGAAGCTTTCTTT
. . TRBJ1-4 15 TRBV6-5 CASSQDGATNEKLFF TGTGCCAGCAGTCAGGACGGTGCAACTAATGAAAAACTGTTTTTT
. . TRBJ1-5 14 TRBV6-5 CASSRGGGNQPQHF TGTGCCAGCAGTCGGGGAGGGGGCAATCAGCCCCAGCATTTT
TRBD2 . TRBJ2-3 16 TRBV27 CASSTRLAGPADTQYF TGTGCCAGCAGTACTCGACTAGCGGGACCCGCAGATACGCAGTATTTT
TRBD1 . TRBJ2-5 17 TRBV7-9 CASSPGWGRGLQETQYF TGTGCCAGCAGCCCGGGCTGGGGCAGGGGGTTACAAGAGACCCAGTACTTC
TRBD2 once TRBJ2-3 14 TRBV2 CASIEGGPTDTQYF TGTGCCAGCATAGAGGGAGGGCCTACAGATACGCAGTATTTT
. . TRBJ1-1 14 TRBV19 CASSMVHGYTEAFF TGTGCCAGTAGTATGGTACACGGATACACTGAAGCTTTCTTT
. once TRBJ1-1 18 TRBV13 CASSFLRLDRSLNTEAFF TGTGCCAGCAGCTTCTTACGACTGGACAGATCCCTGAACACTGAAGCTTTCTTT